This T cell receptor beta chain emerged from a study of shared clonotypes between healthy human individuals. Study-wide context: Donors had three CD4 naive, three CD4 memory, two CD8 naive and one CD8 memory plate apiece. General study findings and limits: Generally, naive subsets came out with larger estimated richness than memory subsets.

Measured with immunoSEQ multiplex PCR; TCRdb has only the in-frame clones, and not every one. The sample includes about 990,000 clones, approximately 80% of them seen just once. V dropped 4 bases and J dropped 5; count of bases not matched to a gene: 6. The CDR3 contains 14 residues. The germline V gene encodes CDR1 SGHRS and CDR2 YFSETQ. Concerning this clone: Its antigen is unidentified. Other DNA sequences in the same sample also yield this CDR3.

Sequencing was done on a sample of memory CD4+ T cells from PBMCs. The subset denotes: CD45RA-negative fraction. This chain uses TRBV5-1 with TRBJ1-5; 7 positions match TRBD1. This receptor was obtained from a man between 18 and 29 years old in good health. Some clones in this sample may be carry-over from other donors' samples. The DNA of the CDR3 is TGCGCCAGCAGCCTTAGACAGGGCGATCAGCCCCAGCATTTT. This sequence encodes CASSLRQGDQPQHF.